Presented here are 9 T cell receptor beta chains from one specimen sequenced in a study of blood T cell repertoires in COVID-19. Assay: immunoSEQ multiplex PCR; the TCRdb copy retains only in-frame clones and omits some. The sample records roughly 200,000 clones, about 84% being singletons. Sequencing was done on a sample of peripheral blood. The receptors derive from a person between 65 and 79 years old with COVID-19, enrolled during active disease.

The chain couples TRBV7-7 to TRBJ2-1; D uncertain. The V gene lost 1 base and the J gene lost 7 bases, with 8 bases spanning the gap. The germline CDR1 and CDR2 sequences are SSHAT and FNYEAQ (reference sequence). The CDR3 extends over 13 amino acids. CDR3 DNA sequence: TGTGCCAGCAGCTTAGATCTGCTAAATGAGCAGTTCTTC. The encoded protein is CASSLDLLNEQFF.

The V and J genes are TRBV28 and TRBJ1-5, with TRBD1 identical over 10 bases. This CDR3 has 14 amino acids. The V gene end was trimmed by 5 bases and the J gene end by 5 bases; junction bases not matched to a gene: 3. Germline CDR1 and CDR2: MDHEN and SYDVKM. The CDR3 sequence is CASSLTGGHQPQHF. CDR3 in DNA: TGTGCCAGCAGTCTGACAGGGGGCCATCAGCCCCAGCATTTT.

The rearrangement links TRBV19 to TRBJ2-2, with D perhaps matching TRBD1 (6 bases). CDR1 is LNHDA, CDR2 SQIVND, per germline (reference sequence). The CDR3 contains 13 residues. The V end was cut by 4 bases, the J end by 6 bases, with 9 bases between. Written as DNA, the CDR3 is TGTGCCAGTAGTACCTACAGGGCCGGGGAGCTGTTTTTT. Translating it yields CASSTYRAGELFF. Full variable domain (rest looked up from reference TRBV19 and TRBJ2-2): DGGITQSPKYLFRKEGQNVTLSCEQNLNHDAMYWYRQDPGQGLRLIYYSQIVNDFQKGDIAEGYSVSREKKESFPLTVTSAQKNPTAFYLCASSTYRAGELFFGEGSRLTVL.

The rearrangement uses TRBV7-3 and TRBJ2-2; 8 positions agree with TRBD1. This CDR3 has 16 amino acids. The V and J ends lost 1 base and 3 bases, in that order; junction bases with no gene match: 4. Germline lookup yields CDR1 SGHTA and CDR2 FQGTGA. The CDR3 protein is CASSLNPTGDTGELFF. The DNA of the CDR3 is TGTGCCAGCAGCTTAAATCCGACAGGGGACACCGGGGAGCTGTTTTTT.

The chain has TRBV5-5 and TRBJ2-5; TRBD1 might be the D (6 bases). V lost 4 bases and J 1 base, leaving 14 bases between the germline ends. This CDR3 region has 15 residues. Germline CDR1 and CDR2: SGHKS and YYEKEE (reference sequence). CDR3 in amino acids: CASSHADSPQETQYF. DNA of the CDR3: TGTGCCAGCAGCCATGCGGACAGTCCCCAAGAGACCCAGTACTTC.

The chain couples TRBV19 to TRBJ2-4; TRBD1 matches 8 bases. Germline V gives CDR1 LNHDA, CDR2 SQIVND (reference sequence). The CDR3 is 11 amino acids. With V trimmed by 2 bases and J by 14 bases, 2 bases remained unmatched. The CDR3 bases are TGTGCCAGTAGTATACAGGGGGCTAAGTACTTC. Translated, it gives CASSIQGAKYF.

The gene calls are TRBV6-6 and TRBJ1-4; maybe TRBD1 (5 bases). The V gene's germline CDR1 is MNHNY and CDR2 SVGAGI (reference sequence). V was trimmed by 4 bases and J by 7 bases, leaving 16 bases between them. The CDR3 is 15 residues long. The chain's CDR3 is CASSSFERGGEKLFF. The CDR3 DNA sequence: TGTGCCAGCAGTTCCTTCGAAAGGGGTGGTGAAAAACTGTTTTTT.

The genes are TRBV30 and TRBJ2-7, with 8 positions matching TRBD2. V lost 6 bases to trimming and J lost 5 bases; unmatched junction nucleotides: 6. Per the germline V gene, CDR1 is GTSNPN and CDR2 is SVGIG (reference sequence). CDR3 size: 12 residues. CDR3: CACLAGPNEQYF. The CDR3 nucleotides are TGTGCCTGCTTAGCGGGACCTAACGAGCAGTACTTC.

The chain is built from TRBV6-1 and TRBJ1-1, with D possibly being TRBD1 (5 bases). The germline gives CDR1 MNHNS, CDR2 SASEGT. The CDR3 loop spans 15 amino acids. The ends were cut back, 3 bases at V and 10 bases at J, with 21 bases in the middle. CDR3 in amino acids: CASSDGQARAGGAFF. CDR3 nucleotide sequence: TGTGCCAGCAGTGATGGGCAAGCAAGGGCGGGGGGAGCTTTCTTT.